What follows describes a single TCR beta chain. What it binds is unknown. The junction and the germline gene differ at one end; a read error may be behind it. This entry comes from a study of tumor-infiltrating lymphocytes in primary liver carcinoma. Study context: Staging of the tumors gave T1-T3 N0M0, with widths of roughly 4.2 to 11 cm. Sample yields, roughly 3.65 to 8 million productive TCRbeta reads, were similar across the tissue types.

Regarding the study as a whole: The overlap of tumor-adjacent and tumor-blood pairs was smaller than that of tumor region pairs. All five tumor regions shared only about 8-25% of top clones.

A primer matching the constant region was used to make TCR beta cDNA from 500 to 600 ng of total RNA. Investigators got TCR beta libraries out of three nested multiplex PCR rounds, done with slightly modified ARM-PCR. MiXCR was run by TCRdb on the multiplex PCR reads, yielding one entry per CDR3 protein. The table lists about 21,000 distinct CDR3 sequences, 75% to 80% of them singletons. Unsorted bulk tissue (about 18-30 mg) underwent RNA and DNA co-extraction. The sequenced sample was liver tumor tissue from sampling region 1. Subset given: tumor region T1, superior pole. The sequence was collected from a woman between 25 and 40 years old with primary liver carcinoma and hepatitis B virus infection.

This CDR3 is CVSSYSVGTRTEAFF. The CDR3 coding sequence is TGTGTCAGCAGTTACTCCGTCGGTACGAGGACTGAAGCTTTCTTC. J is TRBJ1-1 and V is TRBV6-6; D is uncertain. Germline V gene sequence: CDR1 MNHNY, CDR2 SVGAGI (reference sequence). The CDR3 has 15 amino acids.